These 29 T cell receptor beta chains came from one sample sequenced in a study of CD4+ T cells in melanoma. Generated by immunoSEQ multiplex PCR, the TCRdb table keeps only in-frame clones and is missing some. This sample carries about 13,000 clones, 60% to 75% of them seen once, and the ten largest clones take approximately 10%. Input material: cells from a culture (not recorded whether cultured in vitro). These receptors all stem from a human donor with melanoma.

The chain uses TRBV29-1 and TRBJ1-1; 8 bases agree with TRBD1. The length of the CDR3 is 16 residues. V was clipped by 6 bases and J by 0 bases; unmatched bases: 12. CDR1 SQVTM and CDR2 ANQGSEA come from the germline V gene. CDR3 region: CSVHRTGSMMNTEAFF. In nucleotides, the CDR3 is TGCAGCGTCCACCGGACAGGGAGCATGATGAACACTGAAGCTTTCTTT.

This chain uses TRBV6-4 with TRBJ2-3, with D perhaps given as TRBD1 or TRBD2 (5 bases each). The CDR3 runs to 14 residues. Per the germline V gene, CDR1 is MRHNA and CDR2 is SNTAGT. Trimming took 6 bases from V and 1 from J, leaving 11 bases between them. DNA of the CDR3: TGTGCCAGCAGCCGGGACGGCGGCACAGATACGCAGTATTTT. Its translation: CASSRDGGTDTQYF.

V and J are TRBV4-1 and TRBJ2-1; possibly TRBD1 for D (5 bases). V lost 6 bases, J lost 0 bases, and 12 bases lay in between. The CDR3 length is 15 residues. In germline, CDR1 is MGHRA, CDR2 YSYEKL. CDR3 sequence: CASRLSRGSYNEQFF. In DNA, the CDR3 is TGCGCCAGCAGACTAAGTAGGGGCTCCTACAATGAGCAGTTCTTC.

V usage is TRBV10-3 and J usage is TRBJ1-2; no definite D call. Trimming pared 6 bases from V and 0 bases from J, leaving 5 bases between. This CDR3 is built from 12 residues. CDR1 and CDR2 (germline): ENHRY, SYGVKD. The CDR3 loop reads CAIRAANYGYTF. CDR3 coding DNA: TGTGCCATCAGAGCAGCTAACTATGGCTACACCTTC.

The rearrangement links TRBV25-1 to TRBJ2-5, with TRBD2 identical over 11 bases. There are 16 residues in the CDR3. The junction had 2 bases not matched to a gene; V was cut back by 1 base and J by 1 base. CDR1 is MGHDK and CDR2 is SYGVNS in the germline V gene. The CDR3 DNA reads as TGTGCCAGCAGTGAATCGCTAGCGGGGGGCCAAGAGACCCAGTACTTC. The encoded protein is CASSESLAGGQETQYF.

The J gene is TRBJ2-1, the V gene TRBV7-9, with D unclear. CDR1 is SEHNR, CDR2 FQNEAQ, per germline (reference sequence). Trimming took 5 bases from V and 10 from J, leaving 12 bases between them. The CDR3 has 12 residues. The CDR3 reads CASSLMIGEQFF. CDR3 in DNA: TGTGCCAGCAGCCTCATGATAGGAGAGCAGTTCTTC.

This chain links TRBV19 with TRBJ2-4; 7 bases are shared with TRBD2. V shed 3 bases, J shed 4 bases, and the junction held 0 bases outside the gene matches. Germline V CDR1 and CDR2: LNHDA, SQIVND (reference sequence). The CDR3 extends over 13 amino acids. The CDR3 nucleotides read TGTGCCAGTAGTATCGGGGGGAAAAACATTCAGTACTTC. Translation gives CASSIGGKNIQYF.

The rearrangement links TRBV6-1 to TRBJ1-2; 7 bases are a match to TRBD1. The J segment lost 4 bases and the V segment lost 1 base, leaving 6 bases of the junction unmatched. The CDR3 has 15 residues. Germline loops: CDR1 MNHNS, CDR2 SASEGT. CDR3 protein: CASSEGNRGGYGYTF. CDR3 DNA: TGTGCCAGCAGTGAAGGAAACAGGGGCGGCTATGGCTACACCTTC.

This chain links TRBV10-3 with TRBJ2-7; 8 positions match TRBD1. Germline V gene data show CDR1 as ENHRY and CDR2 as SYGVKD. V gave up 1 base and J gave up 6 bases; unmatched junction bases: 11. CDR3 length: 16 residues. This CDR3 is CAISEWETGEVSEQYF. The CDR3 region has the DNA TGTGCCATCAGTGAGTGGGAGACAGGGGAGGTGAGCGAGCAGTACTTC.

Here the CDR3 DNA reads TGCGCCAGCAGTGTACCAGGGGGGGGTCAGCCCCAGCATTTT. This codes for CASSVPGGGQPQHF. The chain uses TRBV10-2 and TRBJ1-5; 7 bases line up with TRBD1. This CDR3 spans 14 amino acids. Trimming removed 4 bases from V and 6 bases from J; junction bases left unmatched: 6. From germline, CDR1 is WSHSY and CDR2 SAAADI.

The chain joins TRBV9 to TRBJ1-4; a possible D gene is TRBD1 (5 bases). The germline V gene has CDR1 SGDLS and CDR2 YYNGEE. V was shortened by 5 bases and J by 0 bases, with 11 bases between the two germline ends. This CDR3 comprises 15 residues. The CDR3 DNA reads TGTGCCAGCAGTACCCAGGGTGCAACTAATGAAAAACTGTTTTTT. Amino acids: CASSTQGATNEKLFF.

This chain connects TRBV5-4 to TRBJ2-7; no clear D. The CDR3 runs to 12 residues. Trimming pared 2 bases from V and 2 bases from J, leaving 5 bases between. Germline CDR1 is SGHNT and CDR2 is YYREEE (reference sequence). The CDR3 loop is CASSFGPYEQYF. CDR3 coding DNA: TGTGCCAGCAGCTTCGGACCCTACGAGCAGTACTTC. The whole variable domain, filled in from reference TRBV5-4 and TRBJ2-7, reads ETGVTQSPTHLIKTRGQQVTLRCSSQSGHNTVSWYQQALGQGPQFIFQYYREEENGRGNFPPRFSGLQFPNYSSELNVNALELDDSALYLCASSFGPYEQYFGPGTRLTVT.

This clone came up a few times. The V call is TRBV5-1, the J call TRBJ2-7; 12 bases fit TRBD1. With V trimmed by 4 bases and J by 4 bases, 9 bases remained unmatched. The CDR3 runs to 16 residues. Germline CDR1 is SGHRS and CDR2 is YFSETQ. CDR3 sequence (DNA): TGCGCCAGCAGCCGTGGGGGGACAGGGGGCGGATACGAGCAGTACTTC. Translated: CASSRGGTGGGYEQYF.

The rearrangement uses TRBV5-6 and TRBJ2-4; D perhaps matches TRBD1 (5 bases). V gave up 2 bases and J gave up 0 bases, with 12 bases separating them. The CDR3 covers 16 residues. Germline CDR1 is SGHDT and CDR2 is YYEEEE. The CDR3 DNA is TGTGCCAGCAGCTTCGCGGCAGGGCTAGCCAAAAACATTCAGTACTTC. This codes for CASSFAAGLAKNIQYF.

This chain uses TRBV11-3 with TRBJ1-1, with D possibly being TRBD1 (6 bases). Trimming left V 2 bases short and J 4 bases short, with 8 bases between. Germline CDR1 is SGHNT and CDR2 is YENEEA. CDR3 size: 13 residues. CDR3 amino acids: CASSLTGITEAFF. DNA of the CDR3: TGTGCCAGCAGCTTAACAGGGATCACTGAAGCTTTCTTT.

The chain combines TRBV5-1 with TRBJ2-2; 9 positions match TRBD1. Germline V CDR1 and CDR2: SGHRS, YFSETQ. The CDR3 loop spans 13 amino acids. Trimming removed 4 bases from V and 5 bases from J; junction bases left unmatched: 0. The CDR3 sequence is CASSGQGTGELFF. The CDR3 DNA reads as TGCGCCAGCAGCGGACAGGGGACCGGGGAGCTGTTTTTT.

J is TRBJ2-5 and V is TRBV29-1; 7 nucleotides match TRBD1. The CDR3 is made up of 11 amino acids. The junction had 1 base not matched to a gene; V was cut back by 4 bases and J by 5 bases. Germline CDR1 reads SQVTM; CDR2 reads ANQGSEA. This chain's CDR3 is CSVATGETQYF. CDR3 coding DNA: TGCAGCGTTGCGACAGGGGAGACCCAGTACTTC.

The V call is TRBV7-9, the J call TRBJ1-1; D perhaps matches TRBD1 (5 bases). Germline V gives CDR1 SEHNR, CDR2 FQNEAQ (reference sequence). This CDR3 has 13 residues. The germline V and J ends were trimmed by 5 bases and 5 bases, with 12 bases remaining between them. The CDR3 DNA is TGTGCCAGCAGCCGACAGCAGGCGACTGAAGCTTTCTTT. Its protein is CASSRQQATEAFF.

The chain combines TRBV7-3 with TRBJ2-5; TRBD2 agrees at 7 bases. The CDR3 is 16 amino acids. Losses at the gene ends were 5 bases for V and 3 bases for J; bases not matched to a gene: 12. Germline values: CDR1 SGHTA, CDR2 FQGTGA. For the CDR3, the DNA is TGTGCCAGCAGCGAATCCGGCGCGGCGGGGGAAGAGACCCAGTACTTC. Protein: CASSESGAAGEETQYF. The complete variable domain, with remaining parts taken from reference TRBV7-3 and TRBJ2-5, reads GAGVSQTPSNKVTEKGKYVELRCDPISGHTALYWYRQSLGQGPEFLIYFQGTGAADDSGLPNDRFFAVRPEGSVSTLKIQRTERGDSAVYLCASSESGAAGEETQYFGPGTRLLVL.

This clone was counted a single time. J is TRBJ1-2 and V is TRBV7-3; a possible D gene is TRBD1 (5 bases). The V end lost 5 bases, the J end lost 6 bases, and 13 bases lay between the germline ends. CDR1 SGHTA and CDR2 FQGTGA come from the germline V gene. CDR3 length: 13 amino acids. The CDR3 here is CASSPGAGHGYTF. The CDR3 nucleotides read TGTGCCAGCAGCCCCGGGGCAGGACATGGCTACACCTTC.

The count of this clone is one. This sequence joins TRBV19 and TRBJ2-5; no clear D gene. V lost 3 bases and J 4 bases, leaving 6 bases between the germline ends. The CDR3 spans 12 residues. CDR1 and CDR2 from the germline V gene are LNHDA and SQIVND (reference sequence). DNA of the CDR3: TGTGCCAGTAGTATGGAGAGAGAGACCCAGTACTTC. It translates to CASSMERETQYF.

The J gene is TRBJ2-7, the V gene TRBV6-5; possibly TRBD1 or TRBD2 for D (5 bases each). The CDR3 is 15 residues long. The germline gives CDR1 MNHEY, CDR2 SVGAGI. V dropped 5 bases and J dropped 6 bases, with 20 bases sitting between them. As DNA, the CDR3 is TGTGCCAGCAGTGTCTCCGGGGCAGGCTTCTCCGAGCAGTACTTC. Translated: CASSVSGAGFSEQYF.

The chain has TRBV13 and TRBJ2-1; 10 positions match TRBD2. V trimming: 3 bases; J trimming: 16 bases; junction bases outside the gene matches: 6. The CDR3 has 12 residues. CDR1 and CDR2 from the germline V gene are PRHDT and FYEKMQ (reference sequence). CDR3 in amino acids: CASSFERGGHFF. In nucleotides, the CDR3 is TGTGCCAGCAGCTTCGAGCGGGGGGGGCATTTCTTC.

The J gene is TRBJ2-3, the V gene TRBV30; 11 nucleotides align to TRBD2. V dropped 4 bases and J dropped 3; count of bases not matched to a gene: 6. This CDR3 contains 15 residues. Germline CDR1 and CDR2: GTSNPN and SVGIG (reference sequence). The CDR3 protein is CAWTVAGGRTDTQYF. In DNA, the CDR3 is TGTGCCTGGACCGTAGCGGGGGGGAGGACAGATACGCAGTATTTT. The whole variable domain, filled in from reference TRBV30 and TRBJ2-3, reads SQTIHQWPATLVQPVGSPLSLECTVEGTSNPNLYWYRQAAGRGLQLLFYSVGIGQISSEVPQNLSASRPQDRQFILSSKKLLLSDSGFYLCAWTVAGGRTDTQYFGPGTRLTVL.

The rearrangement uses TRBV7-6 and TRBJ2-3; D possibly uses TRBD1 or TRBD2 (5 bases each). CDR3 length equals 16 residues. The ends were cut back, 1 base at V and 2 bases at J, with 13 bases in the middle. Looked up from germline, CDR1 is SGHVS and CDR2 is FNYEAQ. The CDR3 DNA reads TGTGCCAGCAGCTTAGGAGGGGTCCCTACCACAGATACGCAGTATTTT. Protein sequence: CASSLGGVPTTDTQYF.

The chain uses TRBV30 and TRBJ1-6; D remains ambiguous. Deletions cut 0 bases from V and 9 bases from J, with 9 bases between. Germline lookup yields CDR1 GTSNPN and CDR2 SVGIG (reference sequence). The CDR3 is 13 amino acids. In nucleotides, the CDR3 is TGTGCCTGGAGTGTAGAGGGCACTTCACCCCTCCACTTT. As protein: CAWSVEGTSPLHF.

The rearrangement uses TRBV7-2 and TRBJ2-2; 8 bases are a match to TRBD2. The CDR3 consists of 15 residues. V lost 3 bases, J lost 5 bases, and 5 bases stayed unmatched. The germline V gene has CDR1 SGHTA and CDR2 FQGNSA. The CDR3 sequence is CASSFTGGLTGELFF. The CDR3 coding sequence is TGTGCCAGCAGCTTCACGGGGGGGTTAACCGGGGAGCTGTTTTTT.

The gene calls are TRBV6-1 and TRBJ2-4; D not resolved. Looked up from germline, CDR1 is MNHNS and CDR2 is SASEGT. Trimming pared 4 bases from V and 2 bases from J, leaving 15 bases between. The CDR3 loop spans 16 amino acids. This CDR3 is CASSVSSRVTKNIQYF. Here the CDR3 DNA reads TGTGCCAGCAGTGTAAGTAGTAGGGTAACCAAAAACATTCAGTACTTC.

The genes are TRBV19 and TRBJ1-5, with D possibly being TRBD1 (5 bases). The germline CDR1 and CDR2 sequences are LNHDA and SQIVND (reference sequence). The V gene lost 3 bases and the J gene lost 5 bases, with 8 bases spanning the gap. The CDR3 has 13 amino acids. The DNA for the CDR3 is TGTGCCAGTAGTATGGGACCCTATCAGCCCCAGCATTTT. Translating it yields CASSMGPYQPQHF. Complete variable domain (other parts from reference TRBV19 and TRBJ1-5): DGGITQSPKYLFRKEGQNVTLSCEQNLNHDAMYWYRQDPGQGLRLIYYSQIVNDFQKGDIAEGYSVSREKKESFPLTVTSAQKNPTAFYLCASSMGPYQPQHFGDGTRLSIL.